This T cell receptor (beta chain) is drawn from a study of T cell changes during pregnancy in multiple sclerosis. This clone was observed a few times. This same CDR3 is encoded by further DNA sequences in the sample. Clones were read by immunoSEQ multiplex PCR, and TCRdb kept only the in-frame ones, dropping some. The sample shows about 40,000 clones, roughly 90% of them seen only once. V shed 3 bases and J shed 0 bases, with 4 bases lying between them. CDR1 and CDR2 (germline): MRHNA, SNTAGT. The CDR3 contains 13 residues. The rearrangement links TRBV6-4 to TRBJ2-3; D is ambiguous. Here the sequenced sample was CD8+ T cells from peripheral blood mononuclear cells, taken in the first trimester of pregnancy. The clonotype comes from a female donor with multiple sclerosis, enrolled in a pregnancy study. The CDR3 DNA reads as TGTGCCAGCAGTGAGCGAAGCACAGATACGCAGTATTTT. It codes for CASSERSTDTQYF.